Below, one T cell receptor (beta chain) is given with its context. What it binds is unknown. The sample belongs to a study of shared clonotypes between healthy human individuals. Whole-study results and caveats: Limitation of the genetic and exposure-history diversity represented came from the few donors.

Only in-frame clones appear in the TCRdb table, and some are missing; sequencing was by immunoSEQ multiplex PCR. The table shows over a million clones, with roughly 96% occurring only once. Sample: naive CD4+ T cells sorted from blood. Subset indicated: CD45RA+ positively selected. This receptor was taken from a man aged 25-45 years in good health.

CDR3 region: CASSLVTGTGSTDTQYF. The CDR3 DNA sequence: TGTGCCAGCAGTCTAGTGACAGGGACGGGGAGCACAGATACGCAGTATTTT. This chain joins TRBV28 and TRBJ2-3, with TRBD1 matching over 7 bases. V was clipped by 5 bases and J by 0 bases; unmatched bases: 11. The length of the CDR3 is 17 residues. CDR1 is MDHEN, CDR2 SYDVKM, per germline.